This TCR beta chain was recovered during a study of T cell responses to AZD1222 COVID-19 vaccine. Study-level background: Second-dose timings of about 4 or about 12 weeks were pooled. General study results and limits: Only a handful of AZD1222 recipients, several in all, had baseline seropositivity. Reports indicate that nearly half of spike-specific TCRs are directed at unmutated variant regions.

To note about this clone: Its antigen is undetermined.

TCRdb keeps only in-frame clones here, not all; method: immunoSEQ multiplex PCR. The repertoire holds 130,000 or so clones, with 85% to 90% as singletons. The TCR originated in an adult in good health. The sample in question was peripheral blood, obtained on day 0 of AZD1222 vaccination.

The DNA for the CDR3 is TGTGCCAGCAGCCGGGACCTCGAGGGTGAGCAGTTCTTC. It encodes CASSRDLEGEQFF. The chain carries TRBV14 and TRBJ2-1, with D perhaps TRBD1 or TRBD2 (5 bases each). V lost 4 bases to trimming and J lost 9 bases, with 13 bases between them. In germline, CDR1 is SGHDN, CDR2 FVKESK. This CDR3 has 13 amino acids. Together with reference TRBV14 and TRBJ2-1, the CDR3 gives the full variable domain: EAGVTQFPSHSVIEKGQTVTLRCDPISGHDNLYWYRRVMGKEIKFLLHFVKESKQDESGMPNNRFLAERTGGTYSTLKVQPAELEDSGVYFCASSRDLEGEQFFGPGTRLTVL.